The T cell receptor beta chain under discussion was sequenced for a study of blood T cell repertoires in COVID-19 (dated by TCRdb to the early 2020s). In the study overall: Samples from collaborators originated in the United States, Italy and Spain and spanned both the acute and convalescent phases of COVID-19. Deeply sampled blood TCRbeta repertoires from subjects exposed to, actively infected with, or recovered from COVID-19 were included in the dataset. The sample metadata nearly always contained a de-identified subject ID, COVID-19 status, age in years and sex. The samples were drawn from the first 160 participants of the ongoing ImmuneRACE study and from 950 to 1,500 subjects provided by 6 global collaborators. The prospective study material was composed of cDNA or gDNA derived from T cells, B-cell-depleted T cells, or PBMCs. The repertoires were released in a freely available public database meant as a resource for research on the immune response to SARS-CoV-2. Where HLA class I and class II types were available, the types were taken from metadata supplied by the sample provider, not from assay-based typing. Study-level results and caveats: How much clinical and demographic metadata was included differed by source and by participant, and the metadata was provided uncurated.

V sheds 6 bases and J sheds 9 bases, leaving 10 bases between their ends. From the cysteine up to the phenylalanine, the CDR3 has a length of 11 residues. The DNA shown is the 33-base CDR3, in frame from base 1. Comments on this clone: What this receptor recognizes is not known. No much larger clone is present one base from it, and per-base qualities are unavailable.

In Seattle, one collaborating source enrolled patients while the infection was active and tracked those patients longitudinally over the course of disease. Collaborating institutions collected whole blood in K2EDTA tubes following their own protocols. For TCRbeta analysis, collaborators shipped samples in one of three forms: frozen whole blood, isolated PBMCs, or DNA extracted from either of those sample types. TCRbeta CDR3 regions were amplified from genomic DNA using the immunoSEQ Assay, a bias-controlled multiplex PCR. The paper's data handling went like this. Nucleated cell counts per sample were estimated from amplification of reference gene primers within the assay. Sequence reads were collapsed and filtered to measure the absolute abundance of every unique TCRbeta CDR3 rearrangement. For each sample, productive Simpson clonality was calculated as the square root of Simpson's diversity index over productive rearrangements. TCRdb limited this immuneACCESS table to in-frame rearrangements with V and J called. A share of clones is missing; checked studies link under half to unresolved V genes, and the rest is unexplained. V, J and clone size were drawn from that table, and D and trimming were deduced from the DNA. The sample table lists approximately 58,000 clones, more than 80% of them with a count of one. Clones ranked in the top ten supply 25% to 40% of the sample.

This sequence originates from a man in his fifties or sixties with COVID-19, enrolled during active disease. The rearrangement joined TRBV12-3 or TRBV12-4 to TRBJ2-3; a weak D assignment points to TRBD1 (6 bases agree). Sequenced: peripheral blood. The DNA sequence is as follows: TGTGCCAGCAGCCTGGACAGCACGCAGTATTTT. This yields the protein CASSLDSTQYF.